This entry lists 17 T cell receptor beta chains sequenced from one sample in a study of T cell clones after liver transplantation. This table comes from immunoSEQ multiplex PCR, and its TCRdb copy is limited to in-frame clones, with some not included. Among tens of thousands of clones listed, around 78% were seen once. The sample in question was CD4+ T cells from blood, obtained at the 22-month timepoint. These receptors were collected from a human patient who received a liver transplant. Some of these T cells may belong to the graft donor.

The rearrangement joins TRBV6-1 to TRBJ2-1, with D tentatively TRBD2 (6 bases). Germline lookup yields CDR1 MNHNS and CDR2 SASEGT. Trimming took 5 bases from V and 8 from J, leaving 19 bases between them. This CDR3 region has 15 residues. The CDR3 loop is CASSPPGLQGYEQFF. Here the CDR3 DNA reads TGTGCCAGCAGTCCCCCGGGACTCCAGGGCTATGAGCAGTTCTTC.

The CDR3 region has the DNA TGCGCCAGCAGCCAAGGGCGGGAGACCCAGTACTTC. This codes for CASSQGRETQYF. V usage is TRBV4-1 and J usage is TRBJ2-5; D ambiguous. This CDR3 is built from 12 residues. Trimming pared 1 base from V and 5 bases from J, leaving 5 bases between. In germline, CDR1 is MGHRA, CDR2 YSYEKL.

This clone was seen only once. The chain is built from TRBV9 and TRBJ2-2, with 10 bases fitting TRBD2. Germline V gene data show CDR1 as SGDLS and CDR2 as YYNGEE. This CDR3 has 15 residues. V shed 4 bases and J 5 bases; nucleotides not matched to a gene: 5. CDR3 DNA sequence: TGTGCCAGCAGCATAGGGACTAGCGCGACCGGGGAGCTGTTTTTT. Its protein is CASSIGTSATGELFF.

This rearrangement joins TRBV2 to TRBJ1-2, with D perhaps matching TRBD1 (6 bases). Germline V gives CDR1 SNHLY, CDR2 FYNNEI. The CDR3 is 16 amino acids. The V and J ends lost 2 bases and 8 bases respectively, with 21 bases between them. The CDR3 region has the DNA TGTGCCAGCAGTGAACTTGGGGGGGCAGGCCGTTCGGGCTACACCTTC. This translates into CASSELGGAGRSGYTF. Using reference TRBV2 and TRBJ1-2 for the parts outside the CDR3, the full variable domain is EPEVTQTPSHQVTQMGQEVILRCVPISNHLYFYWYRQILGQKVEFLVSFYNNEISEKSEIFDDQFSVERPDGSNFTLKIRSTKLEDSAMYFCASSELGGAGRSGYTFGSGTRLTVV.

V and J are TRBV6-1 and TRBJ2-1, with D perhaps TRBD1 or TRBD2 (5 bases each). V was pared by 3 bases and J by 6 bases, with 21 bases between. The CDR3 spans 17 residues. Germline CDR1 is MNHNS and CDR2 is SASEGT. Here the CDR3 DNA reads TGTGCCAGCAGTGACCTCCGGGACCCTCGTCGATCCAATGAGCAGTTCTTC. Its protein is CASSDLRDPRRSNEQFF.

This clone was observed once. The chain couples TRBV11-2 to TRBJ2-3, with D possibly called TRBD1 or TRBD2 (5 bases each). Germline V gene lookup returns CDR1 SGHAT and CDR2 FQNNGV. This CDR3 has 16 residues. V was cut by 4 bases and J by 0 bases, with 14 bases left in between. The CDR3 DNA reads as TGTGCCAGCAGCTGGGGGTGGGCTCCTAGCACAGATACGCAGTATTTT. As protein: CASSWGWAPSTDTQYF.

The V gene is TRBV27, the J gene TRBJ2-2; D unclear. Per germline, CDR1 MNHEY and CDR2 SMNVEV (reference sequence). The ends were cut back, 6 bases at V and 6 bases at J, with 11 bases in the middle. The CDR3 runs 13 residues. The DNA for the CDR3 is TGTGCCAGCAGGTTCCAGTTCGCCGGGGAGCTGTTTTTT. Translation: CASRFQFAGELFF.

The chain combines TRBV28 with TRBJ1-2; 7 bases match TRBD1. Germline loops: CDR1 MDHEN, CDR2 SYDVKM. The V gene end was trimmed by 3 bases and the J gene end by 8 bases; junction bases not matched to a gene: 9. The CDR3 spans 14 residues. The CDR3 region is CASSLVDRVRGYTF. Written as DNA, the CDR3 is TGTGCCAGCAGTTTGGTCGACAGGGTGAGAGGCTACACCTTC.

The genes are TRBV5-6 and TRBJ1-2; 9 bases fit TRBD1. Germline lookup yields CDR1 SGHDT and CDR2 YYEEEE. This CDR3 is 14 amino acids long. Trimming removed 4 bases from V and 4 bases from J; junction bases left unmatched: 5. CDR3 nucleotide sequence: TGTGCCAGCAGCCGGGACAGGGACATCTATGGCTACACCTTC. Translated, it gives CASSRDRDIYGYTF.

This chain links TRBV4-1 with TRBJ2-1, with D possibly being TRBD1 or TRBD2 (5 bases each). V lost 2 bases, J lost 4 bases, and 12 bases lay in between. Looked up from germline, CDR1 is MGHRA and CDR2 is YSYEKL. The CDR3 spans 15 residues. CDR3 DNA sequence: TGCGCCAGCAGCCAACGTATGGGGGTTTACAATGAGCAGTTCTTC. This translates into CASSQRMGVYNEQFF.

The rearrangement joins TRBV11-1 to TRBJ2-7; D gene uncertain. Trimming left V 5 bases short and J 6 bases short, with 14 bases between. CDR1 is SGHAT and CDR2 is FQDESV in the germline V gene (reference sequence). The CDR3 is 13 residues long. CDR3 region: CASSPDGFGEQYF. CDR3 bases: TGTGCCAGCAGCCCGGACGGGTTTGGCGAGCAGTACTTC.

On this clone: This CDR3 is also generated by other DNA sequences in the sample. J is TRBJ2-7 and V is TRBV20-1, with D hard to call. The germline V gene has CDR1 DFQATT and CDR2 SNEGSKA (reference sequence). V was pared by 1 base and J by 3 bases, with 4 bases between. The CDR3 runs 11 residues. CDR3 region: CSARGGYEQYF. In DNA, the CDR3 is TGCAGTGCTAGAGGGGGCTACGAGCAGTACTTC.

The chain couples TRBV5-1 to TRBJ1-5; D gene uncertain. Germline CDR1 SGHRS, CDR2 YFSETQ. V lost 4 bases to trimming and J lost 4 bases, with 12 bases between them. The CDR3 contains 14 residues. The CDR3 region has the DNA TGCGCCAGCAGCATCCGGCCAGGTAATCAGCCCCAGCATTTT. This gives the protein CASSIRPGNQPQHF. Full variable domain (missing parts from reference TRBV5-1 and TRBJ1-5): KAGVTQTPRYLIKTRGQQVTLSCSPISGHRSVSWYQQTPGQGLQFLFEYFSETQRNKGNFPGRFSGRQFSNSRSEMNVSTLELGDSALYLCASSIRPGNQPQHFGDGTRLSIL.

The chain uses TRBV4-1 and TRBJ2-1; tentative D call: TRBD2 (5 bases). This CDR3 contains 16 residues. Germline V gene sequence: CDR1 MGHRA, CDR2 YSYEKL. V dropped 3 bases and J dropped 0 bases, with 12 bases sitting between them. The chain's CDR3 is CASSQRDASSYNEQFF. The CDR3 nucleotides read TGCGCCAGCAGCCAGAGGGATGCGAGCTCCTACAATGAGCAGTTCTTC.

On this clone: The sample has other DNA sequences that encode this CDR3 too. This sequence joins TRBV19 and TRBJ2-7, with D possibly matching TRBD2 (5 bases). Per the germline V gene, CDR1 is LNHDA and CDR2 is SQIVND (reference sequence). The CDR3 totals 15 residues. Deletions cut 0 bases from V and 0 bases from J, with 9 bases between. The CDR3, as DNA: TGTGCCAGTAGTATAGAAAGCGGTAGCTCCTACGAGCAGTACTTC. Amino acid sequence: CASSIESGSSYEQYF.

This chain joins TRBV7-2 and TRBJ2-2, with 7 bases that match TRBD2. The ends lost 6 bases at V and 0 bases at J; junction bases unmatched: 4. Germline loops: CDR1 SGHTA, CDR2 FQGNSA. This CDR3 region has 15 residues. In DNA form, the CDR3 reads TGTGCCAGCAGTCAAAGCGGGGCGAACACCGGGGAGCTGTTTTTT. Translated, it gives CASSQSGANTGELFF.

The V and J genes are TRBV9 and TRBJ1-3; D remains unclear. In germline, CDR1 is SGDLS, CDR2 YYNGEE. The V end lost 2 bases, the J end lost 0 bases, and 6 bases lay between the germline ends. The CDR3 covers 14 residues. CDR3 sequence: CASSVRDSGNTIYF. DNA for the CDR3: TGTGCCAGCAGCGTGCGGGACTCTGGAAACACCATATATTTT.